In this sample, the clone carrying this T cell receptor (beta chain) turned up many times. Noted time point: newly diagnosed GD, antithyroid drugs for less than 3 months. Extracted RNA from PBMCs served as the source of the TCR library. The data stem from a study of regulatory T cells in long-lasting Graves disease. The CDR3 contains 19 residues. V trimming: 2 bases; J trimming: 1 base; junction bases outside the gene matches: 9. In germline, CDR1 is MNHEY, CDR2 SVGAGI. For TCR beta, libraries came from iRepertoire HTBI primers and Arm-PCR of CDR3 regions. TCRdb itself ran the multiplex PCR reads through MiXCR, one entry per CDR3 protein. The table records approximately 470,000 distinct CDR3 sequences, 15% to 20% of them present only once. The sample was also reused in another study, on T cells in Graves' hyperthyroidism and ophthalmopathy. That investigation notes: Patients were excluded for uncontrolled infection, other autoimmune disease, pregnancy or lactation.

This TCR was recovered from a middle-aged man with Graves disease. This chain connects TRBV6-5 to TRBJ2-1, with TRBD2 matching 12 bases. Sequenced here: peripheral blood mononuclear cells (PBMCs), sampled at new diagnosis, from a patient treated with antithyroid drugs. The CDR3 spells CASSYPSSGRVPSYNEQFF. The CDR3 DNA reads as TGTGCCAGCAGTTACCCATCTAGCGGGAGGGTTCCTTCCTACAATGAGCAGTTCTTC.